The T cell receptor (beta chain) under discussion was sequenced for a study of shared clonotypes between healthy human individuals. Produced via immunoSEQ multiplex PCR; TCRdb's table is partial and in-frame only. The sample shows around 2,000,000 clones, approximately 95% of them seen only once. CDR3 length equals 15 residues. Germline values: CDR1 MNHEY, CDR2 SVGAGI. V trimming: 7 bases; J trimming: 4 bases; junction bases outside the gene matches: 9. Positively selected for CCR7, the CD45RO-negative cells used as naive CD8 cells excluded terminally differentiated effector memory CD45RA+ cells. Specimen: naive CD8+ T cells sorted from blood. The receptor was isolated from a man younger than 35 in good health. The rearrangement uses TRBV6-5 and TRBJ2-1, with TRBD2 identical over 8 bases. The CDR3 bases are TGTGCCAGCAAGGCACGGGAGGGGTATTACAATGAGCAGTTCTTC. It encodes CASKAREGYYNEQFF.